The 13 T cell receptor beta chains below all came from one sample that was sequenced in a study of CD8 T cells in Susac syndrome. With random hexamers, reverse transcription was performed on roughly 0.45 to 1 ug of RNA. MiXCR, run by TCRdb on the immunoSEQ multiplex PCR reads, gives a single entry per CDR3 protein. The sample contains about 82,000 distinct CDR3 sequences, 96% of which appear only once. Sequenced sample: CD8+ T cells from PBMCs. The receptors come from a human donor with Susac syndrome.

The chain has TRBV30 and TRBJ1-3, with D unclear. This CDR3 spans 13 amino acids. The germline V gene has CDR1 GTSNPN and CDR2 SVGIG (reference sequence). V was cut by 2 bases and J by 0 bases, with 5 bases left in between. In nucleotides, the CDR3 is TGTGCCTGGAGTTCAAGCTCTGGAAACACCATATATTTT. It is translated as CAWSSSSGNTIYF.

The sample holds one count of this clonotype. The CDR3 coding sequence is TGTGCCAGCAGCTTACGCCAGAACGAGAATGAAAAACTGTTTTTT. Its protein is CASSLRQNENEKLFF. The chain couples TRBV11-3 to TRBJ1-4; D is undetermined. The V gene lost 2 bases and the J gene lost 5 bases, with 12 bases spanning the gap. Germline assignment: CDR1 SGHNT and CDR2 YENEEA. The CDR3 runs to 15 residues.

This chain uses TRBV18 with TRBJ2-7, with 8 positions matching TRBD1. The CDR3 loop spans 13 amino acids. V lost 3 bases and J lost 7; bases outside the gene matches: 5. Germline CDR1 and CDR2: KGHSH and LQKENI. In DNA form, the CDR3 reads TGTGCCAGCTCACCGACGACAGGGGAGGAGCAGTACTTC. Amino acids: CASSPTTGEEQYF.

The rearrangement uses TRBV5-4 and TRBJ2-2, with 7 bases fitting TRBD1. Per the germline V gene, CDR1 is SGHNT and CDR2 is YYREEE (reference sequence). There are 12 residues in the CDR3. V lost 4 bases to trimming and J lost 6 bases; unmatched junction nucleotides: 0. In DNA, the CDR3 is TGTGCCAGCAGCCAGGGGGCCGGGGAGCTGTTTTTT. It translates to CASSQGAGELFF.

This clonotype has a single count. CDR3 in amino acids: CASSFESQQETQYF. CDR3 sequence (DNA): TGTGCCAGCAGCTTCGAGTCGCAGCAAGAGACCCAGTACTTC. The rearrangement links TRBV5-4 to TRBJ2-5; no definite D call. The CDR3 extends over 14 amino acids. Germline values: CDR1 SGHNT, CDR2 YYREEE (reference sequence). V was trimmed by 2 bases and J by 2 bases, leaving 10 bases between them.

This rearrangement joins TRBV4-3 to TRBJ1-5; no clear D. Trimming left V 0 bases short and J 4 bases short, with 4 bases between. Germline values: CDR1 LGHNA, CDR2 YSLEER. The CDR3 consists of 13 residues. As DNA, the CDR3 is TGCGCCAGCAGCCAAGATACTAATCAGCCCCAGCATTTT. Translation gives CASSQDTNQPQHF.

The V call is TRBV30, the J call TRBJ1-1; possibly TRBD1 for D (5 bases). Trimming pared 0 bases from V and 3 bases from J, leaving 8 bases between. The CDR3 totals 13 residues. Per the germline V gene, CDR1 is GTSNPN and CDR2 is SVGIG (reference sequence). The CDR3 sequence: CAWSVRDDTEAFF. The CDR3 DNA reads as TGTGCCTGGAGTGTACGGGACGACACTGAAGCTTTCTTT.

V gene TRBV18 combines with J gene TRBJ1-1, with D perhaps TRBD1 (5 bases). The V gene lost 1 base and the J gene lost 4 bases, with 10 bases spanning the gap. Germline V gene sequence: CDR1 KGHSH, CDR2 LQKENI. This CDR3 is built from 14 residues. This CDR3 is CASSPRRDGTEAFF. CDR3 coding DNA: TGTGCCAGCTCACCACGCAGGGATGGCACTGAAGCTTTCTTT.

V is TRBV30 and J is TRBJ1-1; D is possibly TRBD1 (5 bases). The CDR3 runs to 12 residues. Germline CDR1 and CDR2: GTSNPN and SVGIG (reference sequence). V lost 2 bases and J 6 bases, leaving 10 bases between the germline ends. As DNA, the CDR3 is TGTGCCTGGAGTCCCAGGGAGGCTGAAGCTTTCTTT. Its translation is CAWSPREAEAFF. Full variable domain (missing parts from reference TRBV30 and TRBJ1-1): SQTIHQWPATLVQPVGSPLSLECTVEGTSNPNLYWYRQAAGRGLQLLFYSVGIGQISSEVPQNLSASRPQDRQFILSSKKLLLSDSGFYLCAWSPREAEAFFGQGTRLTVV.

The chain joins TRBV30 to TRBJ2-5, with TRBD2 identical over 10 bases. Germline CDR1 is GTSNPN and CDR2 is SVGIG (reference sequence). Trimming at V came to 8 bases and at J to 6 bases, leaving 12 bases not matched to a gene. The length of the CDR3 is 14 residues. CDR3 DNA sequence: TGTGCCGGAAGGGCTAGCGGGGGACCTCAGACCCAGTACTTC. Translation: CAGRASGGPQTQYF.

V is TRBV20-1 and J is TRBJ1-3; D gene unclear. This CDR3 contains 14 residues. V lost 3 bases, J lost 4 bases, and 13 bases lay in between. CDR1 is DFQATT and CDR2 is SNEGSKA in the germline V gene (reference sequence). The CDR3 sequence: CSARPAGGGNTIYF. In nucleotides, the CDR3 is TGCAGTGCTAGGCCCGCGGGCGGCGGAAACACCATATATTTT.

The rearrangement joins TRBV14 to TRBJ1-6, with a tentative D call TRBD1 (6 bases). V shed 0 bases and J shed 9 bases, with 18 bases lying between them. Germline CDR1 and CDR2: SGHDN and FVKESK. This CDR3 comprises 17 residues. CDR3 region: CASSQDKGDFELSPLHF. The CDR3 nucleotides read TGTGCCAGCAGCCAAGATAAGGGGGATTTTGAGCTTTCACCCCTCCACTTT. Full variable domain (outside the CDR3, taken from reference TRBV14 and TRBJ1-6): EAGVTQFPSHSVIEKGQTVTLRCDPISGHDNLYWYRRVMGKEIKFLLHFVKESKQDESGMPNNRFLAERTGGTYSTLKVQPAELEDSGVYFCASSQDKGDFELSPLHFGNGTRLTVT.

The V call is TRBV20-1, the J call TRBJ1-5; D remains unclear. This CDR3 region has 16 residues. Trimming took 3 bases from V and 2 from J, leaving 17 bases between them. The germline CDR1 and CDR2 sequences are DFQATT and SNEGSKA (reference sequence). This CDR3 reads CSARRGPWEGNQPQHF. DNA for the CDR3: TGCAGTGCTAGGCGAGGGCCTTGGGAAGGCAATCAGCCCCAGCATTTT.